The source of this T cell receptor (beta chain) is a study of T-cell reconstitution after alpha-beta-depleted transplantation in children. Study observations and caveats: Certain patients had high TCRbeta diversity at day 60, and it came from recipient T cells and thymic progenitors that survived. From newly produced T cells came most of the T-cell counts and diversity one year after transplant. Alpha-beta T cells about two months after transplant reportedly derived from several hundred expanded graft clones.

Unique molecular identifiers were incorporated during preparation of the TCRbeta library. TCRdb recomputed calls from the PCR reads with MiXCR, one row per CDR3 protein. The sample lists 750,000 to 950,000 distinct CDR3 sequences, roughly 15% seen once, with roughly 4.8% in the top ten. This clonotype was observed a few times. The target antigen is unknown. A junction end diverges from the germline sequence, so it may reflect a read error. The CDR3 runs 14 residues. Sequencing was performed on PBMCs, mostly from graft donor cells, taken 360 days after TCRalphabeta/CD19-depleted stem cell transplant. The chain carries TRBV12-3 or TRBV12-4 and TRBJ1-5; tentative D call: TRBD1 (5 bases). The source of this sequence is a male patient aged 5 to 17 who had a stem cell transplant for acute lymphoblastic leukemia, so the T cells may come from the graft donor. CDR3 sequence (DNA): TGTGCCAGCAGTTTGGGGGAGATTGATCAGCGCCAGCATTTT. It is translated as CASSLGEIDQRQHF.